This T cell receptor beta chain was retrieved from a study of blood T cell repertoires in COVID-19. Sequenced by immunoSEQ multiplex PCR; TCRdb stores in-frame clones only, minus some. The sample lists more than 200,000 clones, roughly 80% occurring once. This sequence originates from an elderly woman with acute or convalescent COVID-19. Sequencing was done on a sample of peripheral blood.

The CDR3 spells CASAAGQGYEQYF. CDR3 in DNA: TGCGCCAGCGCCGCCGGACAGGGATACGAGCAGTACTTC. V gene TRBV5-1 combines with J gene TRBJ2-7, with 8 positions matching TRBD1. Trimming removed 7 bases from V and 4 bases from J; junction bases left unmatched: 7. The CDR3 extends over 13 amino acids. The germline V gene encodes CDR1 SGHRS and CDR2 YFSETQ.